The 29 T cell receptor beta chains below all came from one sample that was sequenced in a study of control samples from healthy donors and cancer patients. Some clones are missing from TCRdb's copy, which holds only in-frame ones; the method was immunoSEQ multiplex PCR. In the table there are around 120,000 clones, around 87% of which are singletons. Sequencing input: blood. These receptor sequences come from a man in his forties or fifties in good health.

The genes are TRBV29-1 and TRBJ1-6; D gene ambiguous. Trimming stripped 6 bases from V and 6 bases from J, with 12 bases between. The CDR3 totals 13 residues. From germline, CDR1 is SQVTM and CDR2 ANQGSEA. The CDR3 DNA follows: TGCAGCGTGCGTAGGGAGGCTAATTCACCCCTCCACTTT. Its protein product is CSVRREANSPLHF.

This clone was detected only a few times. The CDR3: CASSLAEADPGGYTF. Here the CDR3 DNA reads TGTGCCAGCAGCTTGGCCGAGGCAGACCCCGGAGGCTACACCTTC. This chain links TRBV5-4 with TRBJ1-2; unclear D gene. V was cut by 0 bases and J by 8 bases, with 17 bases left in between. The CDR3 sequence is 15 residues long. Germline CDR1 is SGHNT and CDR2 is YYREEE (reference sequence).

The V and J genes are TRBV28 and TRBJ1-5; weak D call: TRBD1 (5 bases). This CDR3 has 12 residues. With 3 bases removed from V and 10 bases from J, the gap between germline ends came to 10 bases. Germline CDR1 is MDHEN and CDR2 is SYDVKM. The CDR3 bases are TGTGCCAGCAGTTTGGGGGATCGTCCCCAGCATTTT. As protein: CASSLGDRPQHF.

The chain joins TRBV7-2 to TRBJ2-1; 7 nucleotides align to TRBD2. With V trimmed by 6 bases and J by 5 bases, 13 bases remained unmatched. CDR1 and CDR2 (germline): SGHTA, FQGNSA. This CDR3 is 16 amino acids long. The CDR3 nucleotides read TGTGCCAGCAGTTACCAAGCGGGGTTGGTTAACAATGAGCAGTTCTTC. Protein sequence: CASSYQAGLVNNEQFF.

The chain's CDR3 is CASSRQTGKTEAFF. In DNA form, the CDR3 reads TGTGCCAGCAGCCGACAGACAGGGAAGACTGAAGCTTTCTTT. The chain links TRBV3-1 (or the pseudogene TRBV3-2) to TRBJ1-1; 7 bases line up with TRBD1. The CDR3 is made up of 14 amino acids. The germline CDR1 and CDR2 sequences are LGHDT and YNNKEL (reference sequence). Trimming cost V 4 bases and J 5 bases; bases outside gene matches: 7.

The rearrangement links TRBV6-5 to TRBJ1-2, with a tentative D call TRBD1 (5 bases). Trimming stripped 5 bases from V and 4 bases from J, with 14 bases between. The germline V gene has CDR1 MNHEY and CDR2 SVGAGI. This CDR3 is built from 14 residues. The CDR3 bases are TGTGCCAGCAGTCTGGGCCCAGGGCCCTATGGCTACACCTTC. As protein: CASSLGPGPYGYTF.

This clone was found once. The chain is built from TRBV30 and TRBJ2-3, with no clear D. The V end lost 1 base, the J end lost 9 bases, and 8 bases lay between the germline ends. The germline gives CDR1 GTSNPN, CDR2 SVGIG (reference sequence). CDR3 length: 11 residues. The CDR3 bases are TGTGCCTGGAGTGCGCCCATCACGCAGTATTTT. Protein sequence: CAWSAPITQYF.

The genes are TRBV7-9 and TRBJ1-1, with a tentative D call TRBD1 (6 bases). Germline V gene data show CDR1 as SEHNR and CDR2 as FQNEAQ (reference sequence). The CDR3 length is 14 residues. V dropped 1 base and J dropped 5 bases, with 11 bases sitting between them. This CDR3 reads CASSLEQGRTEAFF. CDR3 coding DNA: TGTGCCAGCAGCTTAGAACAGGGAAGGACTGAAGCTTTCTTT.

The gene calls are TRBV4-3 and TRBJ1-1; no firm D call. The CDR3 is 16 amino acids. With 0 bases removed from V and 1 base from J, the gap between germline ends came to 12 bases. Per the germline V gene, CDR1 is LGHNA and CDR2 is YSLEER. CDR3 region: CASSQELGIGNTEAFF. The CDR3 nucleotides read TGCGCCAGCAGCCAAGAACTGGGGATCGGGAACACTGAAGCTTTCTTT.

V and J are TRBV4-2 and TRBJ2-1, with D tentatively TRBD2 (7 bases). Between the trimmed V and J ends, which lost 4 bases and 4 bases, there was a span of 14 bases. CDR3 length: 15 amino acids. In germline, CDR1 is LGHNA, CDR2 YNFKEQ. The CDR3 spells CASSPGAGAYNEQFF. The CDR3 nucleotides read TGTGCCAGCAGCCCCGGGGCGGGGGCGTACAATGAGCAGTTCTTC.

In its sample, this clone was seen a few times. This sequence joins TRBV2 and TRBJ2-1; D might be TRBD2 (6 bases). V lost 7 bases and J 4 bases, leaving 11 bases between the germline ends. CDR3 length equals 13 residues. Germline values: CDR1 SNHLY, CDR2 FYNNEI. The CDR3 nucleotides are TGTGCCAGCATGGAGGGTCGGTACAATGAGCAGTTCTTC. Encoded protein: CASMEGRYNEQFF.

The CDR3 loop is CASAGRSISEQYF. In DNA, the CDR3 is TGTGCCAGTGCGGGACGGTCAATCTCCGAGCAGTACTTC. The chain joins TRBV2 to TRBJ2-7; the D gene is possibly TRBD2 (6 bases). CDR1 is SNHLY and CDR2 is FYNNEI in the germline V gene. Trimming cost V 9 bases and J 6 bases, with 18 bases left between them. The CDR3 contains 13 residues.

The V and J genes are TRBV25-1 and TRBJ2-7; TRBD1 matches at 7 bases. Germline loops: CDR1 MGHDK, CDR2 SYGVNS. This CDR3 comprises 13 residues. Trimming removed 1 base from V and 3 bases from J; junction bases left unmatched: 0. CDR3 sequence reads: CASSESGGYEQYF. The DNA of the CDR3 is TGTGCCAGCAGTGAATCAGGGGGCTACGAGCAGTACTTC.

V is TRBV7-2 and J is TRBJ2-1, with D perhaps TRBD1 or TRBD2 (5 bases each). The CDR3 is 15 residues long. Germline V gene sequence: CDR1 SGHTA, CDR2 FQGNSA. Trimming pared 5 bases from V and 5 bases from J, leaving 16 bases between. CDR3 sequence (DNA): TGTGCCAGCAGCCCACCGGGACGGTATAACAATGAGCAGTTCTTC. Translation gives CASSPPGRYNNEQFF.

The chain recombines TRBV18 with TRBJ1-2; TRBD1 might be the D (5 bases). V dropped 1 base and J dropped 6 bases, with 12 bases sitting between them. The V gene's germline CDR1 is KGHSH and CDR2 LQKENI. The CDR3 has 14 amino acids. The CDR3, as DNA: TGTGCCAGCTCACCACGACAGACAGAGGATGGCTACACCTTC. As protein: CASSPRQTEDGYTF.

This chain links TRBV25-1 with TRBJ2-5; D perhaps matches TRBD1 (6 bases). CDR1 is MGHDK and CDR2 is SYGVNS in the germline V gene. The CDR3 sequence is 12 residues long. V was shortened by 6 bases and J by 5 bases, with 10 bases between the two germline ends. CDR3 loop: CASSTGSETQYF. As DNA, the CDR3 is TGTGCCAGCAGCACAGGGTCGGAGACCCAGTACTTC. The whole variable domain, remainder taken from reference TRBV25-1 and TRBJ2-5, is EADIYQTPRYLVIGTGKKITLECSQTMGHDKMYWYQQDPGMELHLIHYSYGVNSTEKGDLSSESTVSRIRTEHFPLTLESARPSHTSQYLCASSTGSETQYFGPGTRLLVL.

J is TRBJ1-2 and V is TRBV3-1 (or the pseudogene TRBV3-2); a possible D gene is TRBD1 (6 bases). CDR1 is LGHDT, CDR2 YNNKEL, per germline (reference sequence). The CDR3 has 14 residues. V was clipped by 0 bases and J by 7 bases, with 12 bases between them. The CDR3 DNA sequence: TGTGCCAGCAGCCAAGACCGGGGGGCGCGTGGCTACACCTTC. Translating it yields CASSQDRGARGYTF.

The gene calls are TRBV7-6 and TRBJ2-7; D is uncertain. CDR3 length equals 15 residues. Germline-derived CDR1 and CDR2 are SGHVS and FNYEAQ. The V gene lost 0 bases and the J gene lost 2 bases, with 11 bases spanning the gap. The CDR3 DNA sequence: TGTGCCAGCAGCTTAGCGGAGACACTAACCTACGAGCAGTACTTC. Protein: CASSLAETLTYEQYF.

The CDR3 DNA follows: TGCGCCAGCAGTCACCAGACTAGCGGGGGCTACGAGCAGTACTTC. This codes for CASSHQTSGGYEQYF. The rearrangement links TRBV4-1 to TRBJ2-7; 12 nucleotides align to TRBD2. Germline CDR1 is MGHRA and CDR2 is YSYEKL. Losses at the gene ends were 6 bases for V and 3 bases for J; bases not matched to a gene: 6. The CDR3 length is 15 residues.

As DNA, the CDR3 is TGTGCCAGCAGCCAAGACAGGGGAGGGGAGACCCAGTACTTC. Translation gives CASSQDRGGETQYF. This chain connects TRBV7-2 to TRBJ2-5; tentative D call: TRBD1 (8 bases). Germline-derived CDR1 and CDR2 are SGHTA and FQGNSA. V was shortened by 5 bases and J by 5 bases, with 15 bases between the two germline ends. The CDR3 covers 14 residues.

This clone showed up just a few times. The chain joins TRBV25-1 to TRBJ2-7; TRBD1 might be the D (5 bases). Trimming took 2 bases from V and 3 from J, leaving 20 bases between them. CDR3 length: 17 amino acids. Looked up from germline, CDR1 is MGHDK and CDR2 is SYGVNS. CDR3 residues: CASSERPTVDRDYEQYF. CDR3 coding DNA: TGTGCCAGCAGTGAACGCCCGACAGTGGATAGGGACTACGAGCAGTACTTC.

The chain employs TRBV10-1 and TRBJ2-3, with 7 bases that match TRBD2. Germline V gives CDR1 WNHNN, CDR2 SYGVQD (reference sequence). The CDR3 length is 15 residues. V trimming: 4 bases; J trimming: 2 bases; junction bases outside the gene matches: 6. CDR3 sequence: CASSGPAGPTDTQYF. The CDR3 bases are TGCGCCAGCAGTGGTCCAGCGGGGCCCACAGATACGCAGTATTTT.

The CDR3 DNA reads TGTGCCAGCAACCTGAGACAGGGTTCACCCCTCCACTTT. This encodes CASNLRQGSPLHF. The V call is TRBV6-5, the J call TRBJ1-6; 7 nucleotides agree with TRBD1. The CDR3 length is 13 residues. The V gene's germline CDR1 is MNHEY and CDR2 SVGAGI. With V trimmed by 7 bases and J by 9 bases, 6 bases remained unmatched.

This chain links TRBV27 with TRBJ1-1, with D possibly matching TRBD1 (5 bases). Germline V gene lookup returns CDR1 MNHEY and CDR2 SMNVEV (reference sequence). This CDR3 is built from 15 residues. Trimming removed 4 bases at V and 1 base at J, with 13 bases between. The DNA for the CDR3 is TGTGCCAGCAGTTCTCGACTCCAGGGGAACACTGAAGCTTTCTTT. Its protein is CASSSRLQGNTEAFF.

CDR3 DNA sequence: TGTGCCAGCAGAGGCCCTGATAGCGGGGGGGGACGAGAGACCCAGTACTTC. This sequence encodes CASRGPDSGGGRETQYF. The chain is built from TRBV5-6 and TRBJ2-5, with 11 bases matching TRBD2. Germline loops: CDR1 SGHDT, CDR2 YYEEEE. Germline trimming cut 5 bases from V and 4 bases from J; bases unmatched to any gene: 13. The CDR3 is made up of 17 amino acids.

This chain joins TRBV7-9 and TRBJ2-7; the D is unclear. In germline, CDR1 is SEHNR, CDR2 FQNEAQ (reference sequence). Trimming shortened V by 2 bases and J by 7 bases, and 9 bases separated the two germline ends. The CDR3 totals 12 residues. The CDR3 DNA follows: TGTGCCAGCAGCTTATCAAGTGGGGAGCAGTACTTC. This sequence encodes CASSLSSGEQYF.

This clone appeared once. CDR3 nucleotides: TGTGCCAGCAGTGAATCAGCCCGATTGGACAATGAGCAGTTCTTC. It encodes CASSESARLDNEQFF. The chain joins TRBV25-1 to TRBJ2-1; D is unresolved. The CDR3 consists of 15 residues. The germline V gene has CDR1 MGHDK and CDR2 SYGVNS. Trimming shortened V by 1 base and J by 5 bases, and 12 bases separated the two germline ends. The whole variable domain, remainder taken from reference TRBV25-1 and TRBJ2-1, is EADIYQTPRYLVIGTGKKITLECSQTMGHDKMYWYQQDPGMELHLIHYSYGVNSTEKGDLSSESTVSRIRTEHFPLTLESARPSHTSQYLCASSESARLDNEQFFGPGTRLTVL.

The rearrangement links TRBV24-1 to TRBJ2-5; 11 bases line up with TRBD2. Unmatched junction bases numbered 9, after V lost 5 bases and J lost 5 bases. The CDR3 extends over 16 amino acids. Germline CDR1 KGHDR, CDR2 SFDVKD. This CDR3 reads CATSAWLAGGRETQYF. The CDR3 bases are TGTGCCACCAGTGCGTGGCTAGCGGGGGGCCGCGAGACCCAGTACTTC.

The chain carries TRBV18 and TRBJ2-5; 7 nucleotides line up with TRBD1. Germline CDR1 and CDR2: KGHSH and LQKENI. J was trimmed by 1 base and V by 5 bases; bases with no gene match: 7. The CDR3 has 15 residues. In DNA form, the CDR3 reads TGTGCCAGCTCATCACAACAGGGGTCCCAAGAGACCCAGTACTTC. Translation gives CASSSQQGSQETQYF.